This TCR beta chain came from a study of T cell repertoires in cytomegalovirus infection. The wider study: Indicated by public TCR beta signatures were CMV infection and matching HLA type.

TCRdb recomputed calls from the reads with MiXCR, one row per CDR3 protein. The sample yields more than 200,000 distinct CDR3 sequences, roughly 10% seen once. The CDR3 runs to 13 residues. The germline gives CDR1 LNHDA, CDR2 SQIVND (reference sequence). The ends were cut back, 7 bases at V and 4 bases at J, with 14 bases in the middle. On this clonotype itself: What it recognizes is unknown.

The study, taken as a whole, reports: The ex vivo response was dominated by HLA-C-restricted CMV-specific TCR beta clonotypes. Cumulative public TCR beta family frequency identified CMV carriers with the relevant HLA.

This sequence originates from a human donor in good health (CMV status not recorded). Some clones in this sample may be carry-over from other donors' samples. Material for sequencing was PBMCs. V and J are TRBV19 and TRBJ2-7; D is tentatively TRBD1 or TRBD2 (5 bases each). CDR3 nucleotides: TGTGCCAGTACCCCGGGACGCGGTTACGAGCAGTACTTC. It codes for CASTPGRGYEQYF. Combining the CDR3 with reference TRBV19 and TRBJ2-7 gives the whole variable domain DGGITQSPKYLFRKEGQNVTLSCEQNLNHDAMYWYRQDPGQGLRLIYYSQIVNDFQKGDIAEGYSVSREKKESFPLTVTSAQKNPTAFYLCASTPGRGYEQYFGPGTRLTVT.